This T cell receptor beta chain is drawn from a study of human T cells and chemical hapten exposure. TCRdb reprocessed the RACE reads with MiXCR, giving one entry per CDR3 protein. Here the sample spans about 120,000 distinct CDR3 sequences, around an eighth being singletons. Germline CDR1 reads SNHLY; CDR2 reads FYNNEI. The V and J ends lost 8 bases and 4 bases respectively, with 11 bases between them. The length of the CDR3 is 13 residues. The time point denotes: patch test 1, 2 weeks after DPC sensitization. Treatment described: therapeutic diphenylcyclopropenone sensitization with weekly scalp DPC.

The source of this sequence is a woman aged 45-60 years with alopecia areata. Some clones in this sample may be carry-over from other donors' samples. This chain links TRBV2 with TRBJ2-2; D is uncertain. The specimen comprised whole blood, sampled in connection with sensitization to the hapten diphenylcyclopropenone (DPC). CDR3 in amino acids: CASGNVFTGELFF. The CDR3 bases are TGTGCCAGCGGTAACGTTTTCACCGGGGAGCTGTTTTTT.